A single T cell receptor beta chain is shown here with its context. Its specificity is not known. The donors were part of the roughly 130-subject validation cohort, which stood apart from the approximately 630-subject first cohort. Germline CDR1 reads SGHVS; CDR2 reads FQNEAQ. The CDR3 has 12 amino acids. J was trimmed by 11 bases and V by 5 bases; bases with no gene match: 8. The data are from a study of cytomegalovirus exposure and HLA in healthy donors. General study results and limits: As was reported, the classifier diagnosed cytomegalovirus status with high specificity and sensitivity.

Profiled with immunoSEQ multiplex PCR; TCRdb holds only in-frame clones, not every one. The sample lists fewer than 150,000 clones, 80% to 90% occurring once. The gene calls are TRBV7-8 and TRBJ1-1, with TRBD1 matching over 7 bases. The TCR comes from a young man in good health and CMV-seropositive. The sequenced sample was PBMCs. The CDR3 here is CASSQGQARAFF. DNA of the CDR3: TGTGCCAGCAGCCAAGGACAGGCCCGCGCTTTCTTT.